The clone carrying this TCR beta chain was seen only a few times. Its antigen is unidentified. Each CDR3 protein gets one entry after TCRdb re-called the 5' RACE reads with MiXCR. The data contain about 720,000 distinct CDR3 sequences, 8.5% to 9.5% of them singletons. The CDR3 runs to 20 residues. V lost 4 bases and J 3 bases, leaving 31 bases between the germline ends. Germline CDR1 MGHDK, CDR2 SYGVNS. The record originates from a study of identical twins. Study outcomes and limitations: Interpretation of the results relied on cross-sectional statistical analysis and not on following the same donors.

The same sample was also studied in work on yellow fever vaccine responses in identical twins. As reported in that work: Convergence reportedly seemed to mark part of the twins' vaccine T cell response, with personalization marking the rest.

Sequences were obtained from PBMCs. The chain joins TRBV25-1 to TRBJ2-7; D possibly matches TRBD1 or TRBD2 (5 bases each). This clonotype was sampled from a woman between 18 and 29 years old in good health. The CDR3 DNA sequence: TGTGCCAGCAGTGGAGGTTCCCCGGGACCCGGGATAGGGGCCGTCTACGAGCAGTACTTC. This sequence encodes CASSGGSPGPGIGAVYEQYF.